This TCR beta chain is drawn from a study of tumor and adjacent non-tumor tissue in lung cancer. Across the whole study: There were some 11 adenocarcinoma, a couple of squamous cell carcinoma and 1 small cell lung cancer cases.

The CDR3 runs to 13 residues. Germline V gene data show CDR1 as MNHEY and CDR2 as SMNVEV (reference sequence). General study findings and limits: Tumor repertoires had a smaller top 100 clone share than normal lung.

A modified ARM-PCR protocol with three rounds of nested PCR amplified TCRbeta. TCRdb re-derived calls from the multiplex PCR reads in MiXCR, one entry per CDR3 protein. The profile covers 100,000 to 120,000 distinct CDR3 sequences, with 84% appearing a single time and around 21% taken by the ten largest. A single count supports this clonotype. Antigen unknown. A read error may be the cause here, since a much bigger clone is one base away. The template was RNA from unsorted bulk tissue. The TCR originated in a man aged 65 to 85 with non-small cell lung cancer. The V gene is TRBV27, the J gene TRBJ2-7; 7 positions agree with TRBD2. The specimen was lung tumor tissue. CDR3 in DNA: TGTGCCAGCAGTTTGGGGGGGATTTACGAGCAGTGCTTC. It yields the protein CASSLGGIYEQCF.